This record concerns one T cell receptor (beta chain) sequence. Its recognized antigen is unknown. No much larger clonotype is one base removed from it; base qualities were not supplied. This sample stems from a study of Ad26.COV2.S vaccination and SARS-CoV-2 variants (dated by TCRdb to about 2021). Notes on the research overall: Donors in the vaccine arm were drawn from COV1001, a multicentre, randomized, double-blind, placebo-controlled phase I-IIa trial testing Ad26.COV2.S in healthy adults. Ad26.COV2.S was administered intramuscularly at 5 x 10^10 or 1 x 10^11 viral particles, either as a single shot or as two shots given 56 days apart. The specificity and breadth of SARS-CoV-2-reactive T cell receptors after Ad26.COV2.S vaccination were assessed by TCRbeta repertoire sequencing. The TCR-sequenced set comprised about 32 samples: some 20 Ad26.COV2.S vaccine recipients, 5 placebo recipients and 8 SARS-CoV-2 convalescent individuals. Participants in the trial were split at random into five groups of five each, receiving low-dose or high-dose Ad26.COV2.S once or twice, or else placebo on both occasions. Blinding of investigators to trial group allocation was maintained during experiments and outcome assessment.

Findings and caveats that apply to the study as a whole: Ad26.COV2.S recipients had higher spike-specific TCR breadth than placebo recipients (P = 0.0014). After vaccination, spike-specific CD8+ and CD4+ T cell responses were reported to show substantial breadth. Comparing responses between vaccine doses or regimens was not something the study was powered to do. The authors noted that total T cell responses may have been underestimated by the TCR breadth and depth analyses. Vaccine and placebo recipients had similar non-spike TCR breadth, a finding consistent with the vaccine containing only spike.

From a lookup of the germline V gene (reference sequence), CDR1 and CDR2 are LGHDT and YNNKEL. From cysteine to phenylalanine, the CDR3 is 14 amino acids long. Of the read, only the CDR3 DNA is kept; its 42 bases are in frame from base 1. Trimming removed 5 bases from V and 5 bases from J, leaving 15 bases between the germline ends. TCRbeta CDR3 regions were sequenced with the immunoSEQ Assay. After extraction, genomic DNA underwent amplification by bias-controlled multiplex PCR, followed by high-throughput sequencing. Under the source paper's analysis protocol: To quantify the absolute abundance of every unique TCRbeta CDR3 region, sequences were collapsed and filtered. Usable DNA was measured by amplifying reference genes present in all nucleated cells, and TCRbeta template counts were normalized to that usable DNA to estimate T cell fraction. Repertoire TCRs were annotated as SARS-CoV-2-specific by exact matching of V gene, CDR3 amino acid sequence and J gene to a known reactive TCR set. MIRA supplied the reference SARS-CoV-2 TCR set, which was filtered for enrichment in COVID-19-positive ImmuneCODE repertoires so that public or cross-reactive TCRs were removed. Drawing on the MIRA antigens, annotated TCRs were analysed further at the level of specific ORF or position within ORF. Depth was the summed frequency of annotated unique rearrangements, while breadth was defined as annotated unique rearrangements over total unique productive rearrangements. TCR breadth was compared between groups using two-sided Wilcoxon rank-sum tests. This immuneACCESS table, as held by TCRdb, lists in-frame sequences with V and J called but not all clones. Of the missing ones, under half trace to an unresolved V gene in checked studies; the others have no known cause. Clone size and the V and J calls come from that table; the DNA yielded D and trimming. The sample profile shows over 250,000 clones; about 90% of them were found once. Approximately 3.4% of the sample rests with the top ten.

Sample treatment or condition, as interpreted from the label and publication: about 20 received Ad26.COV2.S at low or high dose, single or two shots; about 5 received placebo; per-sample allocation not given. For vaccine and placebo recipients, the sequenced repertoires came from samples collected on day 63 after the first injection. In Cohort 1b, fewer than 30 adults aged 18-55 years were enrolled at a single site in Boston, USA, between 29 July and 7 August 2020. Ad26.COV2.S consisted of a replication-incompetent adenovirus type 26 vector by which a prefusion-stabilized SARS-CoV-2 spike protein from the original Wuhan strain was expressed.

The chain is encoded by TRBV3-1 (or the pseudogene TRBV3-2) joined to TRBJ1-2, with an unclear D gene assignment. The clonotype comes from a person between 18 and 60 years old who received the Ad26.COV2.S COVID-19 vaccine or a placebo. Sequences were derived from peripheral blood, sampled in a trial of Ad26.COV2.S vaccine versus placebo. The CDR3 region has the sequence CASSDVTLKYGYTF. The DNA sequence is TGTGCCAGCAGCGATGTCACGCTCAAATATGGCTACACCTTC.